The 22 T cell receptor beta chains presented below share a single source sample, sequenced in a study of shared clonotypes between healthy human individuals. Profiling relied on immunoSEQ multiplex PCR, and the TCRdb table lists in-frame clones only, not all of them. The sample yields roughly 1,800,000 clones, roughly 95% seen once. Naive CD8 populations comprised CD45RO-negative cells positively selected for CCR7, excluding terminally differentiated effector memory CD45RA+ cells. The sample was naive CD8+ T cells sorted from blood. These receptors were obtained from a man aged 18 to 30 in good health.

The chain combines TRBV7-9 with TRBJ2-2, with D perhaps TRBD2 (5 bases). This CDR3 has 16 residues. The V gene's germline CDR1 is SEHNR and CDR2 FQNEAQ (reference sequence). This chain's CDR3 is CVPLMIRGPGTGELFF. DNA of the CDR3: TGTGTCCCCTTGATGATTCGGGGTCCGGGCACCGGGGAGCTGTTTTTT.

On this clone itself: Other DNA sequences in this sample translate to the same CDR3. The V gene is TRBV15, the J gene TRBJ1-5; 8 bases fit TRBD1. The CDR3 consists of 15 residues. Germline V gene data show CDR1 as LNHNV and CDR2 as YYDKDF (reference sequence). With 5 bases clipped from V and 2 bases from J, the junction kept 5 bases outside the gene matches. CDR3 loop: CATSRDRSGNQPQHF. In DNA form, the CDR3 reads TGTGCCACCAGCCGGGACAGGTCCGGCAATCAGCCCCAGCATTTT.

CDR3 sequence: CASSHTTATYEQYF. In nucleotides, the CDR3 is TGTGCCAGCAGCCACACGACGGCCACCTACGAGCAGTACTTC. V usage is TRBV5-6 and J usage is TRBJ2-7; the D is unclear. This CDR3 region has 14 residues. Germline CDR1 SGHDT, CDR2 YYEEEE. Trimming cost V 4 bases and J 2 bases, with 13 bases left between them.

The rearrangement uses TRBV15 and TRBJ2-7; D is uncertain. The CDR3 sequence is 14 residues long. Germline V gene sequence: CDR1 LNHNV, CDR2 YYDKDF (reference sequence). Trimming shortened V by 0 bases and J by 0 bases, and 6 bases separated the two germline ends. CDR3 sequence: CATSRDGISYEQYF. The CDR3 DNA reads TGTGCCACCAGCAGAGATGGGATCTCCTACGAGCAGTACTTC.

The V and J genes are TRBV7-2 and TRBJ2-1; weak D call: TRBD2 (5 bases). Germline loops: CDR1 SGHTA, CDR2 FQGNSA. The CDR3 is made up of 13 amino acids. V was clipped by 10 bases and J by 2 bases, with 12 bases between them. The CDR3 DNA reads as TGTGCCACCACCCCAGCGGCCTACAATGAGCAGTTCTTC. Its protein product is CATTPAAYNEQFF.

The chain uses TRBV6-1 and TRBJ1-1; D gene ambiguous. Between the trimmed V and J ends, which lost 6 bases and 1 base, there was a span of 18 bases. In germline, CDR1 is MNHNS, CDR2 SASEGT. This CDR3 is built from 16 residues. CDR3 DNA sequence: TGTGCCAGCAGCGAACCCTCCTCCCCGGGGAACACTGAAGCTTTCTTT. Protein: CASSEPSSPGNTEAFF.

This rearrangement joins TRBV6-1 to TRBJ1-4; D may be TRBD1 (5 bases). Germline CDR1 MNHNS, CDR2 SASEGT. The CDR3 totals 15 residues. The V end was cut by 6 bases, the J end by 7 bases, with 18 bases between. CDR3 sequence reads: CASSGRGPSGEKLFF. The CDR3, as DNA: TGTGCCAGCAGCGGCCGGGGCCCCAGCGGTGAAAAACTGTTTTTT.

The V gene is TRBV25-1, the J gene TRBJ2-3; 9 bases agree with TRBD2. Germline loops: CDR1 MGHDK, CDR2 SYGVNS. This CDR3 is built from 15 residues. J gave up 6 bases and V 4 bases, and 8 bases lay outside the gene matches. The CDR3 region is CASSGREGHWDTQYF. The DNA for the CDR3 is TGTGCCAGCAGTGGGCGGGAGGGCCATTGGGATACGCAGTATTTT.

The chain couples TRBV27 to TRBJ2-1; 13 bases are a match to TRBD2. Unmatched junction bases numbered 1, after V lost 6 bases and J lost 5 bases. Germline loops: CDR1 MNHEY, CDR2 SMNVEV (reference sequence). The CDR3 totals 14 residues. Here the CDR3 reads CASRGLAGHNEQFF. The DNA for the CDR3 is TGTGCCAGCAGGGGACTAGCGGGACACAATGAGCAGTTCTTC.

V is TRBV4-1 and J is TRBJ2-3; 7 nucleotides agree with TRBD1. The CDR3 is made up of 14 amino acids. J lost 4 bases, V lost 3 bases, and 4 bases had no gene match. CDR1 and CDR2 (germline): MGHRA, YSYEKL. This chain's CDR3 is CASSHTGAADTQYF. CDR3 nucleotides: TGCGCCAGCAGCCACACAGGGGCCGCAGATACGCAGTATTTT.

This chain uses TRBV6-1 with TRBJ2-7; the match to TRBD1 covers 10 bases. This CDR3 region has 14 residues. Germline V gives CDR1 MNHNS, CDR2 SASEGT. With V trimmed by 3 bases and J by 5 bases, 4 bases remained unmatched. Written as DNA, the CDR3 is TGTGCCAGCAGTGAGGACAGGGGGAAGGACGAGCAGTACTTC. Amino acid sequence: CASSEDRGKDEQYF.

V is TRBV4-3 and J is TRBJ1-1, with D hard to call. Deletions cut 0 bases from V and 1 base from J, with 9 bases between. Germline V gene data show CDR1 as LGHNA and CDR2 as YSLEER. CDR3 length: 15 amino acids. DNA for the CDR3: TGCGCCAGCAGCCAAGATCGTATGGGGAACACTGAAGCTTTCTTT. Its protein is CASSQDRMGNTEAFF.

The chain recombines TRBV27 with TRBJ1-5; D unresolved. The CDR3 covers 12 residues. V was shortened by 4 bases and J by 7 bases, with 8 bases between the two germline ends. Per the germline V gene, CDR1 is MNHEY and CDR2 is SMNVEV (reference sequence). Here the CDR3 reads CASSWGGQPQHF. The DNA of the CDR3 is TGTGCCAGCAGTTGGGGAGGGCAGCCCCAGCATTTT.

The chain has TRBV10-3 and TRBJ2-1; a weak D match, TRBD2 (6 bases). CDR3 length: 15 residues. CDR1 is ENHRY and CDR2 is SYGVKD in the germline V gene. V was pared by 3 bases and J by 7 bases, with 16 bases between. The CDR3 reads CAISEIAEARNEQFF. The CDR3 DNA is TGTGCCATCAGTGAAATAGCGGAGGCGCGGAATGAGCAGTTCTTC.

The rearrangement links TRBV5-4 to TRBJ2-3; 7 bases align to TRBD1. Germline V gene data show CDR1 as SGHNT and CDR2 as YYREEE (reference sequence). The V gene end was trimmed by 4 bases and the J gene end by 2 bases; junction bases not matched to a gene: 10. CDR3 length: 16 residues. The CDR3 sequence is CASSPGTGDPTDTQYF. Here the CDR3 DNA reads TGTGCCAGCAGCCCCGGAACAGGGGACCCCACAGATACGCAGTATTTT.

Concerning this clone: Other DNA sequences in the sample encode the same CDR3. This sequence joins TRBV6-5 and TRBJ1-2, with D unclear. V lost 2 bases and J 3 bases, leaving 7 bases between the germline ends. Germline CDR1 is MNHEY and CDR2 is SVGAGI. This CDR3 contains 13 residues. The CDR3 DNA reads TGTGCCAGCAGTTACGGCCAGGACTATGGCTACACCTTC. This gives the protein CASSYGQDYGYTF.

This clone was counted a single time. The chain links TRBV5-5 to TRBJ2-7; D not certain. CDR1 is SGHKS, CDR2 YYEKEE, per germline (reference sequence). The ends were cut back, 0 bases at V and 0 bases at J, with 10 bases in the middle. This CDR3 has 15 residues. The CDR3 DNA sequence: TGTGCCAGCAGCTTGGGACGAGGTATCTCCTACGAGCAGTACTTC. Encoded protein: CASSLGRGISYEQYF.

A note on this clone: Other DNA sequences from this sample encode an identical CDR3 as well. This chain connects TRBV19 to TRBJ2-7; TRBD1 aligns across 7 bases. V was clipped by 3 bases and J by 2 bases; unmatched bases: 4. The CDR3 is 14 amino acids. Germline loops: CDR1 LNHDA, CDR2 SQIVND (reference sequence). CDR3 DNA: TGTGCCAGTAGTATTGGGACAGATACCTACGAGCAGTACTTC. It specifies CASSIGTDTYEQYF.

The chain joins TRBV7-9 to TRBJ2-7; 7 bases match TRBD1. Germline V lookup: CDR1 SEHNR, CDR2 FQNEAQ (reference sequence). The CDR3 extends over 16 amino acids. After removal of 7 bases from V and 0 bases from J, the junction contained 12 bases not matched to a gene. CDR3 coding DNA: TGTGCCAGCAACCCTTACCCGGGGACAGCCTCCTACGAGCAGTACTTC. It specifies CASNPYPGTASYEQYF.

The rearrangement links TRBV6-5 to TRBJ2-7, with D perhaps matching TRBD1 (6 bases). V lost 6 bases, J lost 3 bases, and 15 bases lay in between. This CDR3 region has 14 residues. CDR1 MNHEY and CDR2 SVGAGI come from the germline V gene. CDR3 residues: CASSFRQDYYEQYF. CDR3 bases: TGTGCCAGCAGCTTTAGACAGGATTACTACGAGCAGTACTTC.

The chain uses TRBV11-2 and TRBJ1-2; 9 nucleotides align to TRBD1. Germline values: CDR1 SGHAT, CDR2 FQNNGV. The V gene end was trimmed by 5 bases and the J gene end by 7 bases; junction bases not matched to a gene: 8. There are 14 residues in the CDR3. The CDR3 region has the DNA TGTGCCAGCAGCCCACAGGGGGCGAGTAGTGGCTACACCTTC. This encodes CASSPQGASSGYTF.

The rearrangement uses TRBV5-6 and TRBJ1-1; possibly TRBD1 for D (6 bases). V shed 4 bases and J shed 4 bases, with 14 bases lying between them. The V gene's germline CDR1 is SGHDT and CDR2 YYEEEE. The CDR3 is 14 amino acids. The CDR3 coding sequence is TGTGCCAGCAGCCCCGGGGCAGGGGCCACTGAAGCTTTCTTT. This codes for CASSPGAGATEAFF.